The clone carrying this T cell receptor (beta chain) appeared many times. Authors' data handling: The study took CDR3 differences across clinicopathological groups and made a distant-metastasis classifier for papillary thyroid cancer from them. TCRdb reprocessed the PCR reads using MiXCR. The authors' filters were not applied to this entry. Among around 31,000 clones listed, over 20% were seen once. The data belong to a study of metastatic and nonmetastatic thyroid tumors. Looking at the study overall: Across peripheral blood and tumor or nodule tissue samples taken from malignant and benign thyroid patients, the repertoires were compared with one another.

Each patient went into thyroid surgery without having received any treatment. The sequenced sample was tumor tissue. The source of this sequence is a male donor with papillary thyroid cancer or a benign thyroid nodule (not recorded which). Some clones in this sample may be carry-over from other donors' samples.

CDR3 protein: CASSLETGNSPLHF. CDR3 nucleotide sequence: TGCGCCAGCAGCTTGGAGACCGGTAATTCACCCCTCCACTTT. The J gene is TRBJ1-6, the V gene TRBV5-1; D unclear. The V end lost 0 bases, the J end lost 6 bases, and 7 bases lay between the germline ends. Germline CDR1 SGHRS, CDR2 YFSETQ. The length of the CDR3 is 14 residues. The whole variable domain, remainder taken from reference TRBV5-1 and TRBJ1-6, is KAGVTQTPRYLIKTRGQQVTLSCSPISGHRSVSWYQQTPGQGLQFLFEYFSETQRNKGNFPGRFSGRQFSNSRSEMNVSTLELGDSALYLCASSLETGNSPLHFGNGTRLTVT.